This entry lists 4 T cell receptor beta chains sequenced from one sample in a study of cytomegalovirus exposure and HLA in healthy donors. The study ran its PCR with 60 Vbeta and 13 Jbeta primers. Assay used: immunoSEQ multiplex PCR; TCRdb lists only in-frame clones, some missing. The data show 150,000 to 200,000 clones, about 75% seen once. Sequencing was carried out using PBMCs. These receptors all come from a young man in good health and CMV-seropositive.

This clone was found a few times. The chain carries TRBV29-1 and TRBJ2-7; 7 positions match TRBD1. CDR1 SQVTM and CDR2 ANQGSEA come from the germline V gene. J was trimmed by 2 bases and V by 7 bases; bases with no gene match: 5. This CDR3 comprises 12 residues. The CDR3 region is CSGRTGPYEQYF. The DNA of the CDR3 is TGCAGCGGGAGGACAGGACCCTACGAGCAGTACTTC.

The DNA of the CDR3 is TGTGCCAGTAGTTCATCCCAGGGGGCGCGCCATGAGCAGTTCTTC. It specifies CASSSSQGARHEQFF. The V and J genes are TRBV19 and TRBJ2-1, with TRBD1 matching 8 bases. Trimming cost V 5 bases and J 8 bases; bases outside gene matches: 11. In germline, CDR1 is LNHDA, CDR2 SQIVND (reference sequence). The CDR3 length is 15 residues.

The V call is TRBV6-5, the J call TRBJ2-5; D remains unclear. The V gene lost 6 bases and the J gene lost 7 bases, with 12 bases spanning the gap. Per the germline V gene, CDR1 is MNHEY and CDR2 is SVGAGI. This CDR3 is 12 amino acids long. The chain's CDR3 is CASRATPGTQYF. The CDR3 coding sequence is TGTGCCAGCAGAGCCACTCCCGGGACCCAGTACTTC.

The chain joins TRBV9 to TRBJ2-3, with TRBD2 matching over 7 bases. CDR3 size: 16 residues. With 2 bases clipped from V and 1 base from J, the junction kept 7 bases outside the gene matches. The germline V gene encodes CDR1 SGDLS and CDR2 YYNGEE. The CDR3 sequence: CASSVGGRAGTDTQYF. DNA for the CDR3: TGTGCCAGCAGCGTCGGTGGGAGGGCCGGCACAGATACGCAGTATTTT. The full variable domain, rest sourced from reference TRBV9 and TRBJ2-3, is DSGVTQTPKHLITATGQRVTLRCSPRSGDLSVYWYQQSLDQGLQFLIQYYNGEERAKGNILERFSAQQFPDLHSELNLSSLELGDSALYFCASSVGGRAGTDTQYFGPGTRLTVL.